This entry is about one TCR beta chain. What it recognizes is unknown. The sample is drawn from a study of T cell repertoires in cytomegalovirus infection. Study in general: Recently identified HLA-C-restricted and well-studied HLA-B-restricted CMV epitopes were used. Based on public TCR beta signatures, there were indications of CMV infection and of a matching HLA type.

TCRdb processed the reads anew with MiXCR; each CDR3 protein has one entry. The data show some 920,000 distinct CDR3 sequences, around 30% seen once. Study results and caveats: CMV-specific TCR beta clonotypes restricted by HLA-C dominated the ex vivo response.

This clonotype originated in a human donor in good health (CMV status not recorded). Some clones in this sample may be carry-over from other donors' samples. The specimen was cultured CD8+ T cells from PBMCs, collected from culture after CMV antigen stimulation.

CDR3: CASSAPLGAGLSNEQFF. CDR3 nucleotide sequence: TGTGCCAGCAGTGCCCCCCTCGGGGCAGGGCTTTCGAATGAGCAGTTCTTC. The chain has TRBV25-1 and TRBJ2-1; possibly TRBD1 or TRBD2 for D (5 bases each). Germline V gives CDR1 MGHDK, CDR2 SYGVNS. With 4 bases removed from V and 7 bases from J, the gap between germline ends came to 23 bases. The CDR3 length is 17 residues.